This TCR beta chain was sequenced during a study of graft-versus-host responses after intestinal transplantation listed by TCRdb under 2021. With regard to the full study: Multivisceral, liver-intestinal, or isolated intestinal transplants were received by the recipients. To identify alloreactive clones, pre-transplant mixed lymphocyte reaction products were sequenced and compared with unstimulated pre-transplant donor and recipient T cells. A peak of at least 4% donor T cells among recipient peripheral blood mononuclear cells was the definition used for donor T cell macrochimerism. Rather than going through the commercial service, samples from three later patients were sequenced in-house on an Illumina MiSeq and processed with MiXCR. The cohort enrolled about two dozen intestinal transplant recipients, one of whom was a retransplant, and a few patients without pretransplant specimens were excluded. After intestinal transplantation, graft-versus-host and host-versus-graft alloreactive T cell clones were followed in the graft, circulation and bone marrow using bulk TCR-beta CDR3 sequencing. Every recipient was given anti-thymocyte globulin induction, followed by roughly 3 years of maintenance tacrolimus and steroids. Results the study describes overall, beyond this receptor: The conclusions were limited by the relatively low number and heterogeneity of the intestinal transplant patients. Patients with donor T cell macrochimerism had high GvH to HvG T cell clonal ratios in their allografts. GvH clones were detected in recipient bone marrow, and some of these GvH clones were observed earlier in ileal mucosa or blood, consistent with an intestinal mucosal origin. Early after transplant, peak levels of circulating GvH clones were associated with declines in HvG clones.

Concerning this clone: Its cognate antigen has yet to be identified. No base quality information exists; no much larger clone differs at one position.

The library was generated by the immunoSEQ multiplex PCR assay. For most patients, high-throughput TCR-beta CDR3 sequencing of genomic DNA was performed by Adaptive Biotechnologies. The published analysis was carried out like this. Adaptive's ImmunoSEQ software supplied the TCR sequencing data for under 20 patients, while MiXCR and VDJtools were used to process three other patients. CDR3 nucleotide sequences shared by donor and recipient were removed because the origin of these sequences could not be assigned. At least 2-fold expansion over unstimulated cells and a minimum CFSE-low frequency of 0.002% (template counts) or 0.001% (read counts) were required for clones to be classified as alloreactive. Clones detected in sequenced pre-transplant spleen, lymph node, or MLR CFSE-low populations of the donor or recipient were defined as mappable. The cumulative frequency of alloreactive clones was calculated as a percentage of all sequences, weighted by copy number. TCRdb carries this immuneACCESS record with in-frame sequences only. Its versions omit some clonotypes, under half of them owing to an unresolved V gene in the studies checked, with the rest unexplained. The DNA gave D and trimming, while V, J and clone size come from that table. The sample has about 1,500 clones on record, around 90% of them singletons. The top ten clonotypes cover roughly 7.9% of the sample.

Its CDR3 holds 16 amino acids, cysteine through phenylalanine. Only the CDR3 portion is preserved as DNA: 48 bases, with reading frame beginning at the first base. Taken from the germline V gene, the CDR1 and CDR2 loops are SGHVS and FNYEAQ. V ends up 0 bases short and J 2 bases short, with an unmatched junction base count of 7. Blood samples were collected up to 4 times in the first month after transplant and then at least monthly when available. This clonotype originated in a human patient who received an intestinal transplant, so some T cells may come from the graft donor. The V and J segments used are TRBV7-6 and TRBJ2-7, with 7 central nucleotides matching TRBD1. Material: PBMCs, obtained 8 days after intestinal transplant. CDR3 reads: CASSLAGTDPTYEQYF. The DNA sequence is TGTGCCAGCAGCTTAGCAGGGACAGATCCAACCTACGAGCAGTACTTC.